This entry concerns a single T cell receptor (beta chain). Germline loops: CDR1 MNHEY, CDR2 SVGAGI. The CDR3 consists of 14 residues. Trimming shortened V by 3 bases and J by 0 bases, and 8 bases separated the two germline ends. The data were obtained in a study of blood T cell repertoires in COVID-19. Overall study: Italy, Spain and the United States were the sources of the convalescent and acute COVID-19 samples.

As handled by the study authors: Amplification of reference gene primers was used by the study to estimate nucleated cell counts. Generated by immunoSEQ multiplex PCR, the TCRdb table keeps only in-frame clones and is missing some. D and trimming come from the DNA, and the V and J calls and clone size come from that table. Here the sample spans 200,000 to 250,000 clones, 87% being singletons. The specimen sequenced was peripheral blood. The receptor's source is a woman aged 18-29 years who had recovered from COVID-19. V usage is TRBV6-5 and J usage is TRBJ1-1; D not resolved. The CDR3: CASSYRSLNTEAFF. For the CDR3, the DNA is TGTGCCAGCAGTTATCGCAGTTTGAACACTGAAGCTTTCTTT.